Sequencing of this TCR beta chain was carried out in a study of cytomegalovirus exposure and HLA in healthy donors. In the PCR, 60 Vbeta and 13 Jbeta primers were used. Produced via immunoSEQ multiplex PCR; TCRdb's table is partial and in-frame only. The sample shows more than 60,000 clones, and more than 15% sits with its ten largest clones. The receptor's source is a boy aged 10-17 years in good health and CMV-seronegative. Sequencing was carried out using PBMCs.

The CDR3 DNA reads TGTGCCCAAGAACAAAACCGGGACAAGAACACCGGGGAGCTGTTTTTT. It encodes CAQEQNRDKNTGELFF. The J gene is TRBJ2-2, the V gene TRBV7-9, with a tentative D call TRBD1 (6 bases). The CDR3 covers 16 residues. Deletions cut 11 bases from V and 1 base from J, with 20 bases between. Germline CDR1 SEHNR, CDR2 FQNEAQ (reference sequence).